The TCR beta chain described here comes from a study of cytomegalovirus exposure and HLA in healthy donors (dated by TCRdb to the late 2010s). With respect to the entire study: An earlier analysis of around 600 of the donors reported 250 to 300 Gb of sequence data and some 120 million unique TCR beta sequences from about 200 million T cells. Roughly 300 gigabases of sequencing data and around 80 million unique TCR sequences made up an early release that covered several hundred HLA-typed donors. Of the roughly 400 genotyped donors, roughly 85% fell in the genetic ancestry cluster associated with self-reported Caucasian donors. The aim of the study was to test whether cataloging public T cell receptors could identify signatures of past pathogen exposure. The T cell repertoires of under 750 subjects were profiled by immunosequencing and related to cytomegalovirus serostatus. Besides the first cohort of roughly 660 subjects, a separate validation cohort made up of 120 different subjects was used. To predict cytomegalovirus infection status, the study brought together high-throughput TCR immunosequencing, statistical association of individual TCRs with disease status, and machine learning. To study patterns of TCR occurrence, a later analysis re-analyzed previously published TCR beta repertoires from 650 to 750 donors and added high-resolution HLA genotyping. Rather than drawing on any new phenotypic data, the later analysis identified candidate immune exposures from TCR beta sequences and the way those sequences occurred across donors. To decide whether each TCR beta V gene segment behaved as functional or pseudogenic, an earlier analysis of some 600 of the donors relied on high-throughput TCR beta sequencing. Donor age, sex, ethnicity and CMV serostatus were collected together with the repertoire data. A later genetic analysis took genome-wide SNP genotypes for about 55% of the 666 donors and used that subset as a discovery cohort. All discovery cohort repertoires had been generated using a single sequencing platform. Class I and class II HLA loci were covered by the typing at four-digit resolution. The number of typed donors differed by locus: roughly 629-630 for A, B, C, DRB1 and DQB1; roughly 510 for DQA1; some 610 for DPA1; and approximately 450 for DPB1. A handful of DR-DQ haplotypes were handled as single units for association and clustering because linkage in the cohort was strong. Among 300 to 450 genotyped donors of the cohort, an average of approximately 240,000 unique TCR beta nucleotide sequences were sequenced per donor, around a sixth of them non-productive.

What the authors observed across the whole study: A further reported finding was that TCR beta sequences accurately predicted the HLA-A and HLA-B alleles for most subjects in the first cohort. An association between a missense DCLRE1C variant and V-gene and J-gene trimming of TCR beta chains was found in a later genetic analysis and replicated in an independent cohort. While some public TCRs were present in many individuals, most TCR sequences turned up only very rarely across donors. Because counts were too low, 15 to 20 rarely observed V segments, including chromosome 9 orphons, were excluded from the earlier analysis of some 540 of the donors. The study listed 150 to 200 TCR beta chains as associated with cytomegalovirus. Three of the identified cytomegalovirus-associated TCR beta chains were confirmed in vitro to be specific for cytomegalovirus antigens. Because HLA typing was unavailable for some donors at each locus, only the typed subset was used in association tests. The classifier was reported to diagnose cytomegalovirus status with high specificity and sensitivity in both the original and validation cohorts. A later analysis found that HLA-associated TCR beta chains were more clonally expanded and had lower generation probabilities than equally common non-associated chains. CMV serostatus was the only immune exposure information available for the cohort. At a false discovery rate of 0.05, a later analysis linked 15,000 to 20,000 TCR beta sequences to specific HLA alleles. Presence/absence analyses assumed roughly uniform sequencing depth across donors, an assumption that may not hold. The 87-base-pair reads could not distinguish some IMGT-functional V segments, including TRBV6-2 and TRBV6-3, so those segments were excluded. A cluster of highly shared sequence variants was judged likely to be a technical artifact of the sequencing pipeline. This cohort had only TCR beta chains sequenced, and the lack of alpha or paired-chain data limited which features could be detected. In a later genetic analysis, fewer N-insertions in productive TCRs were reported among donors in an Asian-associated ancestry cluster than the roughly 700-donor mean. Linkage disequilibrium might explain the correlated functional status among segregating V segments, but an unknown experimental factor could not be ruled out. According to a later analysis, most CMV-associated TCR beta chains appeared to be HLA-restricted, and the HLA associations seemed to be driven largely by CMV exposure. When HLA alleles, especially DR and DQ, strongly co-occurred, TCR associations were difficult to assign to individual alleles. The authors suggested that the approach could potentially be extended to other disease states and immunological phenotypes. In an earlier analysis of some 500 of the donors, most TCR beta V segments were observed in productive rearrangements about 87% or about 30% of the time, broadly matching IMGT annotations. A later analysis reported that several top co-occurrence clusters appeared linked to parvovirus B19, influenza, CMV and Epstein-Barr virus. A later analysis found that TCR association rates varied across HLA loci, with DRB1 alleles showing the most associated TCRs and HLA-C alleles the fewest.

The library relied on the immunoSEQ multiplex PCR assay. The multiplex PCR relied on a mix of 60 forward primers for TCR Vbeta segments and 13 reverse primers for TCR Jbeta segments. The CDR3 region of rearranged TCR beta genes was amplified from genomic DNA with a multiplex PCR assay. The Illumina HiSeq System was used to sequence the amplified TCR beta libraries as 87-base-pair reads. Regarding the original processing steps: Across the roughly 670 repertoires, a later analysis counted tens of millions of unique TCR beta chains, 9.5 million to 12 million of which were shared by at least two donors. Raw reads were error-corrected and collapsed into unique sequences by a nearest-neighbor algorithm in which closely related sequences were merged to remove PCR and sequencing errors. CDR3 sequences were aligned to IMGT reference sequences to assign V, D and J gene segments. For a sequence to be retained, a match of at least six nucleotides to both a V gene segment and a J gene segment was required. A rearrangement was called productive if the CDR3 had no stop codons and remained in frame with V and J, and every other rearrangement was called non-productive. Following IMGT convention, CDR3 was defined as the stretch from the second conserved V-encoded cysteine to the conserved J-encoded phenylalanine. The earlier analysis of 550 to 650 of the donors excluded any sequence lacking an unambiguous match to a single V gene segment. In an earlier analysis of 450 to 700 of the donors, V segments were called functional above 56.7% productive rearrangements and were called segregating when the between-donor standard deviation exceeded 5%. A statistical classification framework was built for diagnosing cytomegalovirus status from the catalog of TCR beta chain sequences. In a later analysis, TCR nucleotide sequences were compared against IMGT/GENE-DB human TR gene sequences so that V and J genes could be assigned. Using the TCRdist pipeline, a later analysis assigned CDR3 sequences along with most-parsimonious VDJ recombination scenarios. A later analysis defined each TCR beta chain by its CDR3 amino acid sequence plus V-gene family, and excluded reads lacking a unique V-gene family. As a way to deal with suspected cross-contamination and a sequencing artifact, a later analysis dropped hundreds of nucleotide sequences that were highly shared and had low generation probability. In a later analysis, a clonal expansion index for each public chain was calculated from normalized within-repertoire ranks of inferred template counts. Generation probabilities in a later analysis came from a VDJ recombination model fitted to out-of-frame rearrangements, and those results were checked against IGoR. In a later analysis, hypergeometric tests were used to score TCR-TCR, TCR-HLA and TCR-CMV co-occurrence, with a repertoire-size bias correction applied to TCR pairs. False discovery rates were estimated in a later analysis by permuting HLA or CMV assignments 20 times. In a later analysis, co-occurring TCRs were grouped using DBSCAN, with TCRdist sequence similarity added in when clustering inside HLA-allele-positive subsets. Repertoires with fewer than 30,000 or more than 120,000 public chains, plus five repertoires with anomalous nucleotide sharing, were excluded from co-occurrence clustering. This is the immuneACCESS table as TCRdb keeps it, with only in-frame sequences that have V and J called. A part of the clones is gone; compared with another copy, unresolved V genes explain less than half, and the rest is unexplained. That table furnishes V, J and clone size, whereas the DNA furnished D and trimming. In this sample the table shows fewer than 200,000 clones, 82% of which occur a single time. The biggest ten clones account for about 1.5% of the sample.

CDR1 and CDR2, per the germline V gene, are SGHTA and FQGNSA. The CDR3 holds 16 amino acids from the cysteine to the phenylalanine. Only the CDR3 DNA is retained, 48 bases long and in frame from the first base. V is pruned by 0 bases and J by 8 bases, leaving 11 bases of the junction without a gene match. The cohort comprised around 700 healthy bone marrow donors. At the time of sampling, all cohort members were nominally healthy, though unrecorded immune exposures were likely present. The donor tested CMV seronegative and was one of the 352 seronegative cohort members. Each donor provided a peripheral blood sample, and peripheral blood mononuclear cells were used for TCR beta sequencing. The Qiagen DNeasy Blood Extraction Kit was used to extract genomic DNA from the blood cell samples. Note on this clone: There is no known antigen for this receptor. No per-base quality is available; no much larger clone lies one base away.

The TCR was taken from a male donor in good health and CMV-seronegative. The chain is made from TRBV7-2 and TRBJ1-2; 8 of the junction bases match TRBD1. The sequenced sample consisted of PBMCs. The encoded CDR3 is CASSLANLGQGCGYTF. Read as DNA, the sequence is TGTGCCAGCAGCTTAGCGAACCTAGGACAGGGCTGCGGCTACACCTTC.